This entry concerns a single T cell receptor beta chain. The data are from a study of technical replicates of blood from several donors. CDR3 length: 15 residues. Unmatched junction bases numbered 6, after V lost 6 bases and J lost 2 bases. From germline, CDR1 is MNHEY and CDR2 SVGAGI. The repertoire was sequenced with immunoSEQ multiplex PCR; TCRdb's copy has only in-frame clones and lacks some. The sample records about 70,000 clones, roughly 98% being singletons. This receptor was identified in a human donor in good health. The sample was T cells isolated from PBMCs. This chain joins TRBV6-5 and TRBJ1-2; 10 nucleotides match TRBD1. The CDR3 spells CASSRDRGTNYGYTF. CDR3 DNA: TGTGCCAGCAGCCGGGACAGGGGCACCAACTATGGCTACACCTTC.